This T cell receptor (beta chain) was profiled in a study of technical replicates of blood from a handful of donors. Assay: immunoSEQ multiplex PCR; the TCRdb copy retains only in-frame clones and omits some. The sample holds about 85,000 clones, around 94% seen once. The V gene lost 7 bases and the J gene lost 4 bases, with 17 bases spanning the gap. The CDR3 loop spans 15 amino acids. Germline V gene data show CDR1 as MNHEY and CDR2 as SMNVEV (reference sequence). Only one count was recorded for this clone. This receptor was taken from a human donor in good health. V is TRBV27 and J is TRBJ2-1; D is perhaps TRBD1 (6 bases). Specimen: T cells isolated from PBMCs. CDR3 bases: TGTGCCAGCACCCATGGACAGCCTCGGTACAATGAGCAGTTCTTC. This sequence encodes CASTHGQPRYNEQFF.